This TCR beta chain was retrieved from a study of cytomegalovirus exposure and HLA in healthy donors. V lost 0 bases and J 16 bases, leaving 13 bases between the germline ends. This CDR3 comprises 11 residues. Germline lookup yields CDR1 DFQATT and CDR2 SNEGSKA (reference sequence). Points on this clone: Its antigen is undetermined.

PCR primers comprised 60 Vbeta and 13 Jbeta primers. Libraries were prepared by immunoSEQ multiplex PCR; TCRdb keeps only in-frame clonotypes and omits some of them. The repertoire has 170,000 or so clones, approximately 86% of them found once; the top ten carry about 2.1%. Study-wide results and limits: Among the CMV-associated chains, a few were confirmed in vitro as specific for CMV antigens.

This sequence was found in a woman aged 18-29 years in good health and CMV-seronegative. The chain couples TRBV20-1 to TRBJ2-1; possible D gene TRBD1, 6 bases. Sequencing was carried out using PBMCs. Written as DNA, the CDR3 is TGCAGTGCTAGAGAGGTTCGGGACACCTTCTTC. Its protein is CSAREVRDTFF.